This is a list of T cell receptor beta chains from one sample in a study of cytomegalovirus exposure and HLA in healthy donors. Repertoires were generated with immunoSEQ multiplex PCR, while TCRdb's copy carries only in-frame clones and drops some. This sample has tens of thousands of clones; 94% occur once, and the top ten carry less than 2.5%. The sequenced material came from PBMCs. These receptors were obtained from a woman between 18 and 30 years old in good health and CMV-seronegative. CDR3s include the opening cysteine and the closing phenylalanine or tryptophan. D genes are given only for firm matches. Clone size is stated in some rows and not others, as once, few, many or a class when expanded.

V gene	D gene	clone size	J gene	CDR3 protein	CDR3 DNA
TRBV19	TRBD1	once	TRBJ1-1	CASSPRQGANTEAFF	TGTGCCAGTAGTCCCAGACAGGGGGCGAACACTGAAGCTTTCTTT
TRBV30	TRBD2	once	TRBJ2-7	CAWSMGTRGYEQYF	TGTGCCTGGAGTATGGGGACTAGAGGTTACGAGCAGTACTTC
TRBV28	TRBD1	NA	TRBJ1-1	CAIRTGEVAAFF	TGTGCCATTCGGACAGGGGAGGTGGCGGCTTTCTTT
TRBV2	TRBD2	NA	TRBJ2-7	CASRAGTSGSPYEQYF	TGTGCCAGCAGGGCCGGGACTAGCGGGAGTCCCTACGAGCAGTACTTC
TRBV5-1	TRBD1	NA	TRBJ1-6	CASSPGTVSNSPLHF	TGCGCCAGCAGCCCGGGGACAGTTTCTAATTCACCCCTCCACTTT
TRBV5-1	NA	NA	TRBJ1-2	CASATESYGYTF	TGCGCCAGCGCGACAGAAAGCTATGGCTACACCTTC
TRBV4-3	NA	once	TRBJ1-1	CASSQILRAEAFF	TGCGCCAGCAGCCAAATTTTACGGGCTGAAGCTTTCTTT
TRBV10-3	TRBD1	NA	TRBJ2-4	CAISDPSTGDKNIQYF	TGTGCCATCAGTGACCCCTCAACAGGGGACAAAAACATTCAGTACTTC
TRBV28	TRBD2	NA	TRBJ2-3	CASSPPTSGIRTDTQYF	TGTGCCAGCAGTCCGCCCACTAGCGGGATTCGCACAGATACGCAGTATTTT
TRBV5-1	TRBD1	NA	TRBJ2-1	CASSPWTGYNEQFF	TGCGCCAGCAGCCCTTGGACAGGTTACAATGAGCAGTTCTTC
TRBV28	NA	once	TRBJ2-5	CASSSAGGQETQYF	TGTGCCAGCAGCTCCGCCGGGGGCCAAGAGACCCAGTACTTC
TRBV30	NA	NA	TRBJ2-5	CAWSAPETIYF	TGTGCCTGGAGTGCCCCCGAGACAATATACTTC
TRBV25-1	TRBD1	NA	TRBJ1-1	CASSDPRGQSTEAFF	TGTGCCAGCAGTGATCCGAGGGGGCAGAGCACTGAAGCTTTCTTT
TRBV11-3	NA	NA	TRBJ2-4	CASSLVRGYQNIQYF	TGTGCCAGCAGCTTAGTCAGGGGATATCAGAACATTCAGTACTTC
TRBV27	TRBD1	NA	TRBJ2-7	CASSEQGYEQYF	TGTGCCAGCAGTGAACAGGGGTACGAGCAGTACTTC
TRBV2	NA	NA	TRBJ2-4	CASLEGPRAQNIQYF	TGTGCCAGCTTAGAGGGCCCTCGGGCCCAAAACATTCAGTACTTC
TRBV4-1	NA	NA	TRBJ1-1	CASSQVGGLAEAFF	TGCGCCAGCAGCCAAGTCGGGGGGCTCGCTGAAGCTTTCTTT
TRBV19	TRBD1	NA	TRBJ1-1	CASRQPRGQGNTEAFF	TGTGCCAGTAGGCAACCGAGAGGACAGGGTAACACTGAAGCTTTCTTT
TRBV5-1	NA	once	TRBJ2-5	CASSPGLTDETQYF	TGCGCCAGCAGCCCCGGACTAACAGACGAGACCCAGTACTTC
TRBV30	NA	NA	TRBJ1-1	CAWKQAAHTEAFF	TGTGCCTGGAAACAGGCTGCGCACACTGAAGCTTTCTTT
TRBV19	NA	once	TRBJ1-4	CASSTRHREGEKLFF	TGTGCCAGTAGTACTCGACACAGGGAGGGTGAAAAACTGTTTTTT
TRBV5-1	NA	NA	TRBJ2-2	CASSLVNGELFF	TGCGCCAGCAGCTTGGTCAACGGGGAGCTGTTTTTT
TRBV10-3	TRBD1	NA	TRBJ2-2	CAISDLSQLGTGRTGELFF	TGTGCCATCAGTGACCTATCCCAATTAGGGACAGGGAGAACCGGGGAGCTGTTTTTT
TRBV9	NA	NA	TRBJ2-7	CASSASNPGQSYEQYF	TGTGCCAGCAGCGCGAGCAATCCGGGACAATCCTACGAGCAGTACTTC
TRBV6-5	NA	NA	TRBJ1-6	CASSFDSYNSPLHF	TGTGCCAGCAGTTTTGACAGTTATAATTCACCCCTCCACTTT
TRBV7-9	TRBD2	NA	TRBJ2-7	CASSSASGSYEQYF	TGTGCCAGCAGCTCCGCTAGCGGGAGTTACGAGCAGTACTTC
TRBV5-1	TRBD1	NA	TRBJ2-7	CASSQRDRGHYEQYF	TGCGCCAGCAGCCAAAGGGACAGGGGGCACTACGAGCAGTACTTC
TRBV7-8	NA	NA	TRBJ2-7	CASSLTSGEQYF	TGTGCCAGCAGCCTCACCTCGGGGGAGCAGTACTTC
TRBV5-1	NA	NA	TRBJ2-1	CASRLGGTYNEQFF	TGCGCCAGCAGACTTGGGGGGACCTACAATGAGCAGTTCTTC
TRBV5-1	TRBD2	NA	TRBJ2-1	CASIGAGGYNEQFF	TGCGCCAGCATCGGGGCGGGAGGTTACAATGAGCAGTTCTTC
TRBV27	NA	NA	TRBJ1-1	CASSPRGRAEAFF	TGTGCCAGCAGCCCTAGGGGGAGAGCTGAAGCTTTCTTT
TRBV29-1	TRBD2	NA	TRBJ2-2	CSVGALATAGELFF	TGCAGCGTTGGGGCACTAGCGACTGCCGGGGAGCTGTTTTTT
TRBV7-9	NA	NA	TRBJ2-1	CASSPRPSSGSYNEQFF	TGTGCCAGCAGCCCCCGTCCATCCTCCGGGTCCTACAATGAGCAGTTCTTC
TRBV2	TRBD1	NA	TRBJ1-4	CASSLSGGSEKLFF	TGTGCCAGCAGTCTCTCAGGGGGAAGTGAAAAACTGTTTTTT
TRBV6-1	TRBD1	NA	TRBJ2-5	CAIPRQGQETQYF	TGTGCCATCCCAAGACAGGGCCAAGAGACCCAGTACTTC
TRBV30	NA	NA	TRBJ2-7	CAWDNTGSVGDEQYF	TGTGCCTGGGACAATACAGGGTCGGTCGGGGACGAGCAGTACTTC
TRBV6-6	TRBD1	NA	TRBJ1-5	CASSGGRTGSNQPQHF	TGTGCCAGCAGTGGAGGTAGGACAGGGTCAAATCAGCCCCAGCATTTT
TRBV29-1	NA	NA	TRBJ2-7	CSVVRGSGYEQYF	TGCAGCGTTGTGCGGGGATCAGGGTACGAGCAGTACTTC
TRBV6-5	NA	NA	TRBJ1-3	CASRQQLSGNTIYF	TGTGCCAGCAGGCAACAGTTATCTGGAAACACCATATATTTT
TRBV11-3	NA	NA	TRBJ1-3	CASSSQPVSGNTIYF	TGTGCCAGCAGCTCGCAACCAGTCTCTGGAAACACCATATATTTT
TRBV6-6	TRBD1	NA	TRBJ2-2	CASSFRQGANTGELFF	TGTGCCAGCAGTTTTCGACAGGGGGCGAACACCGGGGAGCTGTTTTTT
TRBV2	TRBD1	NA	TRBJ1-3	CASSPDRWILTIYF	TGTGCCAGCAGTCCGGACAGGTGGATCTTAACCATATATTTT
TRBV5-8	NA	NA	TRBJ2-5	CASSLGGIQETQYF	TGTGCCAGCAGCTTGGGCGGCATACAAGAGACCCAGTACTTC
TRBV28	NA	NA	TRBJ1-2	CASSFRGYGYTF	TGTGCCAGCAGTTTCCGGGGCTATGGCTACACCTTC
TRBV7-8	TRBD1	NA	TRBJ1-4	CASSLGAGTGGPNEKLFF	TGTGCCAGCAGCTTAGGTGCCGGGACAGGGGGCCCGAATGAAAAACTGTTTTTT
TRBV7-9	NA	NA	TRBJ2-5	CASSGAETQYF	TGTGCCAGCAGCGGGGCAGAGACCCAGTACTTC
TRBV6-5	NA	NA	TRBJ2-2	CASSYSSRFTGELFF	TGTGCCAGCAGTTACTCGTCGAGATTCACCGGGGAGCTGTTTTTT
TRBV5-1	NA	NA	TRBJ1-4	CASSFIGQPNEKLFF	TGCGCCAGCAGCTTCATTGGACAGCCTAATGAAAAACTGTTTTTT
TRBV9	NA	NA	TRBJ1-3	CASSPTPGSGNTIYF	TGTGCCAGCAGCCCCACGCCGGGCTCTGGAAACACCATATATTTT
TRBV7-2	NA	NA	TRBJ1-2	CASSGGIPRTYGYTF	TGTGCCAGCAGCGGAGGGATCCCAAGGACTTATGGCTACACCTTC
TRBV28	TRBD1	once	TRBJ1-5	CASSPRTGLHQPQHF	TGTGCCAGCAGCCCCAGGACAGGACTACATCAGCCCCAGCATTTT